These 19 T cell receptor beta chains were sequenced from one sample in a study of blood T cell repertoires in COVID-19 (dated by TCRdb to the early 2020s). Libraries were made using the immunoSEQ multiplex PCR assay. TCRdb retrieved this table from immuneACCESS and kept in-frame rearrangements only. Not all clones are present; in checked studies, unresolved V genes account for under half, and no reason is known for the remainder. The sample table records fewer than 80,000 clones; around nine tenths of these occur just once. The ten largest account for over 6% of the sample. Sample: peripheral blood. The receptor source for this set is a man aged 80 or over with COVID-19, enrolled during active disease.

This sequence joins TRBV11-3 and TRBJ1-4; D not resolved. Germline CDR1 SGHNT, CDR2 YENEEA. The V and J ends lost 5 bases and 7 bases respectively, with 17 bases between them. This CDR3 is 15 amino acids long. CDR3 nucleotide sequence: TGTGCCAGCAGCCGGAGGACCGGCCTGAGTGAAAAACTGTTTTTT. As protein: CASSRRTGLSEKLFF.

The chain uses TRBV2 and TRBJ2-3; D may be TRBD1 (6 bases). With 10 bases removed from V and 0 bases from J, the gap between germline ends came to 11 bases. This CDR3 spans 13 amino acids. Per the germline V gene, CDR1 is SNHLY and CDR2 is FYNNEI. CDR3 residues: CATPGASTDTQYF. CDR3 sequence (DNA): TGTGCCACCCCAGGGGCGAGCACAGATACGCAGTATTTT. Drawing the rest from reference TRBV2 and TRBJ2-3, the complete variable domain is EPEVTQTPSHQVTQMGQEVILRCVPISNHLYFYWYRQILGQKVEFLVSFYNNEISEKSEIFDDQFSVERPDGSNFTLKIRSTKLEDSAMYFCATPGASTDTQYFGPGTRLTVL.

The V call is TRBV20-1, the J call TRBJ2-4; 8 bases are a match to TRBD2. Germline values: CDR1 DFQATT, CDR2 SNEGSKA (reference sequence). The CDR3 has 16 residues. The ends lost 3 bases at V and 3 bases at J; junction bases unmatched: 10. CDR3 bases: TGCAGTGCTAGTGGTCGGGGGGGGCGGATCAAAAACATTCAGTACTTC. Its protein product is CSASGRGGRIKNIQYF.

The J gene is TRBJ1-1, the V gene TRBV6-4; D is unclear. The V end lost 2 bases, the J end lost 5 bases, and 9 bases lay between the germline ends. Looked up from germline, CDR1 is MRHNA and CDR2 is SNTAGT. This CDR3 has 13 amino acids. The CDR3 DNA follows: TGTGCCAGCAGTGACGGCGGAAATACTGAAGCTTTCTTT. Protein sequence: CASSDGGNTEAFF.

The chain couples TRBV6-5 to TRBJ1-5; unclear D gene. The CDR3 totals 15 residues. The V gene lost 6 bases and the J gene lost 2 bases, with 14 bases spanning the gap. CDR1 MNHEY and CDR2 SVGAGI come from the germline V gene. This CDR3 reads CASRLTSNGNQPQHF. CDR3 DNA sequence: TGTGCCAGCAGACTAACCAGCAATGGCAATCAGCCCCAGCATTTT.

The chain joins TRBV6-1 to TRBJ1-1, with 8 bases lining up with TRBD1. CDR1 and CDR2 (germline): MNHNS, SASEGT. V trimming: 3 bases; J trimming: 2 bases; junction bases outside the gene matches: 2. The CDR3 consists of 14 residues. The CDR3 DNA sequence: TGTGCCAGCAGTGACAGGGGGCCAAACACTGAAGCTTTCTTT. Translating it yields CASSDRGPNTEAFF.

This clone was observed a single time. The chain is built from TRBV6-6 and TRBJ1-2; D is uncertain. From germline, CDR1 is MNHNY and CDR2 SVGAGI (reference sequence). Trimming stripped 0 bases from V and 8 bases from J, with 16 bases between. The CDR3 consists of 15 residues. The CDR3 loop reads CASSYSIYTGGGYTF. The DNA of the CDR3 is TGTGCCAGCAGTTACTCGATCTACACTGGAGGGGGCTACACCTTC.

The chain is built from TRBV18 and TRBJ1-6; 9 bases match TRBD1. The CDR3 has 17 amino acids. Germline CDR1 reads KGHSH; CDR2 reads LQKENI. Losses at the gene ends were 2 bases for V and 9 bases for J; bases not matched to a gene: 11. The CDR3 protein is CASSPETPGQGGSPLHF. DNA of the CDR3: TGTGCCAGCTCACCAGAGACACCGGGACAGGGCGGTTCACCCCTCCACTTT.

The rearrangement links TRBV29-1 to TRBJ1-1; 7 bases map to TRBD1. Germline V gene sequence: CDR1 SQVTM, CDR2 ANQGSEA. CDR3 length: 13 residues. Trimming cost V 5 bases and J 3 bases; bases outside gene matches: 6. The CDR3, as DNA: TGCAGCGTTAGGGGGGACAGCTACACTGAAGCTTTCTTT. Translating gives CSVRGDSYTEAFF.

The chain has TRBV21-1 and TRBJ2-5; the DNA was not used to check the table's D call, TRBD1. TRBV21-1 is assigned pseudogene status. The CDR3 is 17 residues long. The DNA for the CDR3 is TGTGCCAGCAGCAAAGAAAGCCCGACAGGGGGCCCAGAGACCCAGTACTTC. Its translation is CASSKESPTGGPETQYF.

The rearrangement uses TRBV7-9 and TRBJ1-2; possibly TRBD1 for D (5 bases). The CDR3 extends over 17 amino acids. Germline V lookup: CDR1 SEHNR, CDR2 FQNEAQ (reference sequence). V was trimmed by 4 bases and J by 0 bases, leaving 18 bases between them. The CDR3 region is CASSSPRGGLTNYGYTF. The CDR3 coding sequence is TGTGCCAGCAGCTCCCCCCGTGGGGGGTTAACTAACTATGGCTACACCTTC.

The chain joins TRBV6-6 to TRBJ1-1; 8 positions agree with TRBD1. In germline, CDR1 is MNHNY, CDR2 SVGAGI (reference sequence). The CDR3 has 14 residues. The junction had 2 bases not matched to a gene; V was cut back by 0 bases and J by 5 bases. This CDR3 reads CASSYSGQATEAFF. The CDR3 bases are TGTGCCAGCAGTTACTCGGGACAGGCTACTGAAGCTTTCTTT.

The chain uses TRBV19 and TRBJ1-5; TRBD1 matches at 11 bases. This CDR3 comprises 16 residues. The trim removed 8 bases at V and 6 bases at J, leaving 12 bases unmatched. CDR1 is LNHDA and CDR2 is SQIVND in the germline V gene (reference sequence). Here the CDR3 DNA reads TGTGCCAGTCAAGCTTTGGACAGGGGGCTTGGTCAGCCCCAGCATTTT. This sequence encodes CASQALDRGLGQPQHF.

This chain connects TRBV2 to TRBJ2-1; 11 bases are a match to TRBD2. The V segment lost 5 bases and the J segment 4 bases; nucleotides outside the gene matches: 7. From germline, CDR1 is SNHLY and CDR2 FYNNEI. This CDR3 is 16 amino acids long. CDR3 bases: TGTGCCAGCAGTCCCCTGGCTAGCGGGGGGTACAATGAGCAGTTCTTC. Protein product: CASSPLASGGYNEQFF.

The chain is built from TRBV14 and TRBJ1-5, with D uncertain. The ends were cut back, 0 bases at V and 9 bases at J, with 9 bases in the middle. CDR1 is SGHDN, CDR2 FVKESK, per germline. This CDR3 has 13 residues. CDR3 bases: TGTGCCAGCAGCCAAGATCTGTTTTCGCCCCAGCATTTT. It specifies CASSQDLFSPQHF.

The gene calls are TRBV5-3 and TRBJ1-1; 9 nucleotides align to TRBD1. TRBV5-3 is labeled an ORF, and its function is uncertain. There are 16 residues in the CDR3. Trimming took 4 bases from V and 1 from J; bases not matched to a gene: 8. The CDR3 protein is CARSRGQGGENTEAFF. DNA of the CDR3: TGTGCCAGAAGCCGGGGACAGGGCGGAGAGAACACTGAAGCTTTCTTT.

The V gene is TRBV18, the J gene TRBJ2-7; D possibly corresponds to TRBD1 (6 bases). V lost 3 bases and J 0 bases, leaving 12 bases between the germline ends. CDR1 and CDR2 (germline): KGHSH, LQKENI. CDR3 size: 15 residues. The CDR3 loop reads CASSPGQGFSYEQYF. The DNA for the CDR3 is TGTGCCAGCTCACCGGGTCAGGGGTTCTCCTACGAGCAGTACTTC.

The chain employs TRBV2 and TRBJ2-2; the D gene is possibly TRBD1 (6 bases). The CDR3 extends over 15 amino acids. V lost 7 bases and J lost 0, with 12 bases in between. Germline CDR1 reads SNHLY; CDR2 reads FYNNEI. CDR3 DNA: TGTGCCAGCATGCCGGACAGTTCGAACACCGGGGAGCTGTTTTTT. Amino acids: CASMPDSSNTGELFF.

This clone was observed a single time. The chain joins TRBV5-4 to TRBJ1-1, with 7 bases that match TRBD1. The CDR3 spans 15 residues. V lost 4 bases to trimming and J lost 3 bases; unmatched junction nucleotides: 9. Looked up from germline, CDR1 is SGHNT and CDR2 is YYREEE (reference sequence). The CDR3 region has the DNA TGTGCCAGCAGCCGAGGGGGCGGGGGGTACACTGAAGCTTTCTTT. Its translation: CASSRGGGGYTEAFF.